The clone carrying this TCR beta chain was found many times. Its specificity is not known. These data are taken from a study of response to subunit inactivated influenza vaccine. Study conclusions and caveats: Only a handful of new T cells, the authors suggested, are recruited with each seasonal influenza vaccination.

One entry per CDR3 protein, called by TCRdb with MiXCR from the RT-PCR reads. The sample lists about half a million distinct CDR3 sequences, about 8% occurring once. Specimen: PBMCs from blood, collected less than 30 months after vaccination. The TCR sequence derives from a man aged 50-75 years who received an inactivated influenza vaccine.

This CDR3 is CASSLVSIGQGALNEQFF. The CDR3 DNA reads as TGTGCCAGCAGCTTAGTAAGCATAGGGCAGGGGGCGCTCAATGAGCAGTTCTTC. The chain joins TRBV7-6 to TRBJ2-1; TRBD1 aligns across 8 bases. V shed 1 base, J shed 6 bases, and the junction held 14 bases outside the gene matches. This CDR3 contains 18 residues. Germline assignment: CDR1 SGHVS and CDR2 FNYEAQ.